The text below deals with one TCR beta chain. Its cognate antigen is unknown. This specimen belongs to a study of cytomegalovirus exposure and HLA in healthy donors. For the study at large: Some 85 million unique TCRs, all from HLA-typed donors, were included in an early release of the data.

The PCR contained 60 Vbeta and 13 Jbeta primers. Sequencing used immunoSEQ multiplex PCR; TCRdb keeps in-frame clones, though not all of them. This table has tens of thousands of clones, approximately 80% appearing once. Study conclusions and caveats: Three chains tied to CMV proved CMV antigen-specific in vitro.

The V end was cut by 6 bases, the J end by 6 bases, with 15 bases between. Germline V lookup: CDR1 MDHEN, CDR2 SYDVKM. The CDR3 extends over 15 amino acids. Sequencing was carried out using PBMCs. This sequence was found in a human donor in good health. The V gene is TRBV28, the J gene TRBJ1-6; D might be TRBD1 (5 bases). The CDR3 sequence is CASSPGPLINSPLHF. The CDR3 region has the DNA TGTGCCAGCAGCCCAGGGCCTCTAATTAATTCACCCCTCCACTTT.